This T cell receptor (beta chain) stems from a study of beta chain features in type 1 diabetes (dated by TCRdb to the late 2010s). Regarding the study in general: Mean age, gender distribution, total cell number and subset yield did not differ between patients and healthy donors. A total of over 95,000,000 sorted cells were examined across all samples, and RNA yield correlated strongly with the number of cells per subset. The study compared TCRB repertoires of sorted circulating CD4+ T cell subsets between recently diagnosed type 1 diabetes patients and matched healthy donors. Whereas all 30 or so donors provided naive and central memory subsets, regulatory and stem cell-like memory subsets were isolated from just 8 patients and roughly 8 healthy donors.

The High Capacity cDNA Reverse Transcription Kit was used to reverse transcribe all of the isolated RNA, meaning that expressed TCRB transcripts were what got sequenced. Naive, central memory and regulatory T cell samples underwent deep immunoSEQ sequencing, averaging around 3.7 million total reads per sample. Sorted cells were lysed in RLT buffer and RNA was extracted with DNase-treated RNeasy Micro or Mini kits, depending on cell number. Each cell subset was processed separately to prevent cross-contamination, with patient and healthy donor samples processed together. Using the immunoSEQ multiplex PCR, TCRB sequences were amplified from cDNA into 87-bp fragments spanning the CDR3 region. The amplicons were sequenced using the Illumina HiSeq platform. Under the source paper's analysis protocol: Synthetic template baselines were used to correct PCR bias computationally, reads within Hamming distance 2 were collapsed, and singletons that could not be merged were discarded. Reads were aligned to IMGT to assign V, D and J genes, CDR3 length, and insertions or deletions at six rearrangement sites. Within each subset, clonotype counts were normalized to sorted cell number, after which true diversity and Gini coefficients were computed with the tcR R package. Repertoire sharing was quantified using the overlap coefficient calculated on TCRB nucleotide sequences. The clones in this table, taken by TCRdb from immuneACCESS, are in-frame only. Not every clone is retained; where verified, under half of the shortfall comes from an unresolved V gene, and the cause of the rest is unknown. V and J calls and clone size follow that table, whereas D and trimming were derived from the DNA. Here the sample has about 340,000 clones; roughly 8% occur a single time. Of the sample, less than 0.45% falls within the top ten clones.

Cut back by 5 bases and 0 bases, the V and J ends lie 11 bases apart. CDR1 and CDR2, per the germline V gene, are SGHAT and FQNNGV. The CDR3 contains 14 residues, cysteine and phenylalanine counted. This entry keeps only the CDR3 DNA: 42 bases, framed from base 1. Each donor gave one peripheral blood draw, around 0.12 L on average, collected into heparinised tubes. Using a panel that included CD45RO, CCR7, CD25, CD127, CD95 and CD27, naive, central memory, regulatory and stem cell-like memory CD4+ T cells were sorted on a BD FACSAria II. A purity above 95% was achieved for all sorted populations. PBMCs were isolated right away by Lymphoprep density gradient centrifugation and were stained directly, without culture. Samples were stained and sorted in pairs, with one healthy donor and one patient per experiment, so that batch effects were minimized. This clone was seen only a few times. Its cognate antigen has yet to be identified. Base quality data are lacking; no much larger clone is found one base away.

What the authors observed across the whole study: Naive, central memory and regulatory TCRB repertoires appeared to be more similar among patients than among healthy donors. A moderate but significant shortening of TCRB CDR3 length was observed in type 1 diabetes patients in all four CD4+ subsets. At VDJ recombination sites, patients with type 1 diabetes made fewer insertions and deleted more nucleotides, a pattern implying thymic rearrangement abnormalities. HLA sub-analyses involved small numbers of individuals, so any influence of HLA type on TCRB rearrangement remained unresolved. Because cDNA was sequenced instead of genomic DNA, highly expressing activated cells could be over-represented, though the groups showed no difference in activation or CD3 levels. PCR may preferentially amplify shorter templates, but because patient and control samples were amplified and corrected together, any resulting skew would affect both groups equally.

The specimen was central memory CD4+ T cells from blood. The TCR sequence derives from a woman aged 18-29 years in good health. The chain is made from TRBV11-2 and TRBJ2-7; there is no confident call for the D gene. The bases read TGTGCCAGCAGCCCGACTCGACACTCCTACGAGCAGTACTTC. The resulting protein is CASSPTRHSYEQYF.